This T cell receptor beta chain comes out of a study of blood T cell repertoires in COVID-19. Looking at the study overall: In each case, the material was cDNA or gDNA derived from T cells, B-cell-depleted T cells, or PBMCs.

Per the germline V gene, CDR1 is LGHDT and CDR2 is YNNKEL (reference sequence). There are 16 residues in the CDR3. V was pared by 2 bases and J by 8 bases, with 11 bases of the junction left unmatched. The protocol was immunoSEQ multiplex PCR, while the TCRdb copy is restricted to in-frame clones and leaves out a portion. The table records 300,000 to 400,000 clones, 85% of them present only once. Enrollees, about 18 to 95 years old, lived in approximately 24 US areas. Participant-given clinical history determined each cohort assignment. The receptor comes from a woman under 40 who had been exposed to COVID-19. Sample: PBMCs or T cells enriched from blood (not recorded which). The rearrangement joins TRBV3-1 (or the pseudogene TRBV3-2) to TRBJ1-2; 10 bases fit TRBD1. As DNA, the CDR3 is TGTGCCAGCAGCCAATCGGGACAGGGGATAGTTAGGGGCTACACCTTC. Translating it yields CASSQSGQGIVRGYTF.